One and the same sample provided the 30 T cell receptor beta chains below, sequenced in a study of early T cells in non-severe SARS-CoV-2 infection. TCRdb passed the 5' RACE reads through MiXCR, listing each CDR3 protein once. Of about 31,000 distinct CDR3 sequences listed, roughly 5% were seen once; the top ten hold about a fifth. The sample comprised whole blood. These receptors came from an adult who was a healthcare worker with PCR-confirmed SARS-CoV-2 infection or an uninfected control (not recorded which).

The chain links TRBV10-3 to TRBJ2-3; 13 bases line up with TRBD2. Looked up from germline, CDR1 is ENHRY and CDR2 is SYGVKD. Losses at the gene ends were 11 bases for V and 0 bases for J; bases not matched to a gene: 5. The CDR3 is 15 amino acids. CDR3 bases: TGTGCCTCTACTAGCGGGGGGGGAAGCACAGATACGCAGTATTTT. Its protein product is CASTSGGGSTDTQYF.

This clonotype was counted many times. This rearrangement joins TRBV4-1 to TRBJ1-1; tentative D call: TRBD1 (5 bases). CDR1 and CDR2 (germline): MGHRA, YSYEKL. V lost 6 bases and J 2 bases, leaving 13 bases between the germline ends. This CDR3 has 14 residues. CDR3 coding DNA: TGCGCCAGCAGACCCGGGACGGCCAACACTGAAGCTTTCTTT. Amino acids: CASRPGTANTEAFF.

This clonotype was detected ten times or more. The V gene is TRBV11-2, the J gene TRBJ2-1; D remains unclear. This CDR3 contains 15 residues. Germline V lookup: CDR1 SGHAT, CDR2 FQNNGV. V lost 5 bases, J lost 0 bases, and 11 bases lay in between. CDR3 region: CASSGTSSSYNEQFF. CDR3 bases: TGTGCCAGCAGCGGTACCTCCAGCTCCTACAATGAGCAGTTCTTC.

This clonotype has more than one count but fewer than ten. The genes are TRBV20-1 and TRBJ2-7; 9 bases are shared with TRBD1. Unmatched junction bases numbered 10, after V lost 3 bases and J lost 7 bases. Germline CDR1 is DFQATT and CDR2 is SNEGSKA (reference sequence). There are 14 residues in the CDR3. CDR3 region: CSARAGTGLEEQYF. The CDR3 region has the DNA TGCAGTGCTAGGGCCGGGACAGGGCTGGAAGAGCAGTACTTC.

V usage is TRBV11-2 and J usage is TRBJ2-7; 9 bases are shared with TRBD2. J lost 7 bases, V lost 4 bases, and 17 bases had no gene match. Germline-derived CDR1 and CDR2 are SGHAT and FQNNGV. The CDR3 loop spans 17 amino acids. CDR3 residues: CASSSVYRGTSLREQYF. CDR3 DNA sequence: TGTGCCAGCAGCTCCGTATACCGCGGGACTAGCTTAAGGGAGCAGTACTTC.

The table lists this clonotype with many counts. CDR3 sequence reads: CASSELGWNEQFF. The CDR3 nucleotides are TGTGCCAGCAGTGAATTAGGTTGGAATGAGCAGTTCTTC. The rearrangement joins TRBV2 to TRBJ2-1; D remains ambiguous. Per the germline V gene, CDR1 is SNHLY and CDR2 is FYNNEI. The V and J ends lost 2 bases and 7 bases respectively, with 9 bases between them. This CDR3 spans 13 amino acids. The complete variable domain, with remaining parts taken from reference TRBV2 and TRBJ2-1, reads EPEVTQTPSHQVTQMGQEVILRCVPISNHLYFYWYRQILGQKVEFLVSFYNNEISEKSEIFDDQFSVERPDGSNFTLKIRSTKLEDSAMYFCASSELGWNEQFFGPGTRLTVL.

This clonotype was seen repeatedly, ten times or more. CDR3 sequence: CSVDRLIQETQYF. CDR3 DNA sequence: TGCAGCGTTGACCGTCTAATCCAAGAGACCCAGTACTTC. This chain uses TRBV29-1 with TRBJ2-5, with no clear D. This CDR3 region has 13 residues. Trimming stripped 3 bases from V and 1 base from J, with 9 bases between. Germline CDR1 is SQVTM and CDR2 is ANQGSEA.

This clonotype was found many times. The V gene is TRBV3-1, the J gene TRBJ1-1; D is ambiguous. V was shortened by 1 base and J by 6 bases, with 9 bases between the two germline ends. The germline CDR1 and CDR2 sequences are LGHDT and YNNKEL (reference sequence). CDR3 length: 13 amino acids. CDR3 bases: TGTGCCAGCAGCCAAGTGGAGGGATCTGAAGCTTTCTTT. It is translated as CASSQVEGSEAFF.

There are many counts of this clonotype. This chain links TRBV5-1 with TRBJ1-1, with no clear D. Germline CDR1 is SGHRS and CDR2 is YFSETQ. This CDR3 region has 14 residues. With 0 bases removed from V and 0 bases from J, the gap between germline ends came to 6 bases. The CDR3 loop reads CASSLDPVNTEAFF. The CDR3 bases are TGCGCCAGCAGCTTGGATCCGGTGAACACTGAAGCTTTCTTT. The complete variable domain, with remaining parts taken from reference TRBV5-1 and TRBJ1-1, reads KAGVTQTPRYLIKTRGQQVTLSCSPISGHRSVSWYQQTPGQGLQFLFEYFSETQRNKGNFPGRFSGRQFSNSRSEMNVSTLELGDSALYLCASSLDPVNTEAFFGQGTRLTVV.

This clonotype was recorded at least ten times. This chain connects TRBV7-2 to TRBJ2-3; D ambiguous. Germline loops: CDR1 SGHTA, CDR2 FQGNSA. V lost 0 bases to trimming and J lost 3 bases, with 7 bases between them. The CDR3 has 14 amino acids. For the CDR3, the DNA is TGTGCCAGCAGCTTAGCTACTACTACAGATACGCAGTATTTT. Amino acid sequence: CASSLATTTDTQYF.

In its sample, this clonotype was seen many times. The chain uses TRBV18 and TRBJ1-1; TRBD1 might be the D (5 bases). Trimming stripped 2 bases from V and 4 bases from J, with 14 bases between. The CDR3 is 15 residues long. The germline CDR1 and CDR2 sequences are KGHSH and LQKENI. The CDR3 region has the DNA TGTGCCAGCTCACCAAGGCAGGGAGGAGGCACTGAAGCTTTCTTT. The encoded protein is CASSPRQGGGTEAFF.

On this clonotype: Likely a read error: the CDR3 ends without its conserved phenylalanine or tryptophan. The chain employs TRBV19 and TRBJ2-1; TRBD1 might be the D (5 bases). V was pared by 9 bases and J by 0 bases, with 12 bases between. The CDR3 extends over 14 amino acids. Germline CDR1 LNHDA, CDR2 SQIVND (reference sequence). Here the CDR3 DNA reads TGTGCCAGCCAACAGGACCGCTCCTACAATGAGCAGTTCTAC. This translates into CASQQDRSYNEQFY.

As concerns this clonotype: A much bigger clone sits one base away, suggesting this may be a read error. CDR3 sequence (DNA): TGTGCCAGCAGCCAAGGGGGAACCAGCTCCTACGAGCAGTACTTC. Translated, it gives CASSQGGTSSYEQYF. The rearrangement joins TRBV3-1 to TRBJ2-7; D uncertain. Germline lookup yields CDR1 LGHDT and CDR2 YNNKEL (reference sequence). CDR3 length: 15 amino acids. Deletions cut 1 base from V and 0 bases from J, with 10 bases between.

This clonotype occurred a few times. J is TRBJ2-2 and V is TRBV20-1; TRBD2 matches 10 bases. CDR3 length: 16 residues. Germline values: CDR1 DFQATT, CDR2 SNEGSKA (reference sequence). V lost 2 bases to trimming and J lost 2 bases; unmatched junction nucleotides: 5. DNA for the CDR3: TGCAGTGCTAGACCCATACTAGCGGGAAACACCGGGGAGCTGTTTTTT. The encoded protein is CSARPILAGNTGELFF.

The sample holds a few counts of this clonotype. The CDR3 spells CASGMTGVGSTDTQYF. The CDR3 DNA reads as TGCGCCAGCGGAATGACGGGGGTGGGAAGCACAGATACGCAGTATTTT. V is TRBV5-1 and J is TRBJ2-3; perhaps TRBD2 as D (6 bases). V was clipped by 7 bases and J by 0 bases, with 18 bases between them. The CDR3 is made up of 16 amino acids. Germline lookup yields CDR1 SGHRS and CDR2 YFSETQ.

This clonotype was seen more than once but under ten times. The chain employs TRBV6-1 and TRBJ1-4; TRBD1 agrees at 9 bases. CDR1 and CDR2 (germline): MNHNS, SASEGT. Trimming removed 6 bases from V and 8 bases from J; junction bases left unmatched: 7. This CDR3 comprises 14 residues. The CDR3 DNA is TGTGCCAGCAGCGGGGACAGGGTGTACGAAAAACTGTTTTTT. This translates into CASSGDRVYEKLFF.

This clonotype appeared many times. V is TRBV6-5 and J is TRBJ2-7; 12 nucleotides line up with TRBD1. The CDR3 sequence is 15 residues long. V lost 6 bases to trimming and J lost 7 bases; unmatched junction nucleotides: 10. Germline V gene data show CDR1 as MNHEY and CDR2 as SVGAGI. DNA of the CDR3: TGTGCCAGCAGACGAGGGACAGGGGGCGCGGGGGAGCAGTACTTC. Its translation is CASRRGTGGAGEQYF.

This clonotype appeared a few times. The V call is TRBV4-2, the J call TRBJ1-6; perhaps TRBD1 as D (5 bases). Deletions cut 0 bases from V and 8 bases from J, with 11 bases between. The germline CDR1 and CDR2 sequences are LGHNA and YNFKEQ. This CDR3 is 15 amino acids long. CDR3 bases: TGTGCCAGCAGCCAAGAAGGGGCTGAGGATTCACCCCTCCACTTT. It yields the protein CASSQEGAEDSPLHF.

The CDR3 here is CASSPGQKANSPLHF. In DNA form, the CDR3 reads TGTGCCAGCAGTCCGGGACAAAAGGCCAATTCACCCCTCCACTTT. The rearrangement links TRBV12-3 or TRBV12-4 to TRBJ1-6; D might be TRBD1 (6 bases). CDR3 length: 15 amino acids. With 5 bases removed from V and 7 bases from J, the gap between germline ends came to 15 bases.

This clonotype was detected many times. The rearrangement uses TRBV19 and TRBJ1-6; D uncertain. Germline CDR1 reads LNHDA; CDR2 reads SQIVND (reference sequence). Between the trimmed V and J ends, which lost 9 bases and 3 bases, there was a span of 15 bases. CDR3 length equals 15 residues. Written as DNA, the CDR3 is TGTGCCAGCAAGGGCGGCGGCCTCTATAATTCACCCCTCCACTTT. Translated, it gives CASKGGGLYNSPLHF.

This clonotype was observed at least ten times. The CDR3: CASSLGKHATNEKLFF. The CDR3 DNA reads as TGTGCCAGCAGCTTAGGGAAACATGCAACTAATGAAAAACTGTTTTTT. The chain combines TRBV7-2 with TRBJ1-4; D unresolved. The CDR3 consists of 16 residues. Per germline, CDR1 SGHTA and CDR2 FQGNSA. V was cut by 1 base and J by 0 bases, with 9 bases left in between.

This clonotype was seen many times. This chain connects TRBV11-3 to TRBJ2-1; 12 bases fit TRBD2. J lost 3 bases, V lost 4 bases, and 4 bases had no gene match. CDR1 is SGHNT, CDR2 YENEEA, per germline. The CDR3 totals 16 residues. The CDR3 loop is CASSSRTSGDYNEQFF. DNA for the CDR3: TGTGCCAGCAGCTCTCGGACTAGCGGGGACTACAATGAGCAGTTCTTC.

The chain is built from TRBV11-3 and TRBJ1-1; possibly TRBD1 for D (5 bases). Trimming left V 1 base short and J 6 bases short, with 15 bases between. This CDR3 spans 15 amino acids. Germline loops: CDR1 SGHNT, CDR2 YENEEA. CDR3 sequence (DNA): TGTGCCAGCAGCTTAGGCCAAAGCGGGGGGTCTGAAGCTTTCTTT. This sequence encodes CASSLGQSGGSEAFF.

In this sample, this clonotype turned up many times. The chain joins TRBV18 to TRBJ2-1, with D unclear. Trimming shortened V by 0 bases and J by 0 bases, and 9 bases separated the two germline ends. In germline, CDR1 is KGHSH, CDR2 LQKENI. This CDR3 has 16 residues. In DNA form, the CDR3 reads TGTGCCAGCTCACCACCCTGGCGGAGCTCCTACAATGAGCAGTTCTTC. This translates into CASSPPWRSSYNEQFF. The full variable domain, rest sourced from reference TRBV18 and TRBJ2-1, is NAGVMQNPRHLVRRRGQEARLRCSPMKGHSHVYWYRQLPEEGLKFMVYLQKENIIDESGMPKERFSAEFPKEGPSILRIQQVVRGDSAAYFCASSPPWRSSYNEQFFGPGTRLTVL.

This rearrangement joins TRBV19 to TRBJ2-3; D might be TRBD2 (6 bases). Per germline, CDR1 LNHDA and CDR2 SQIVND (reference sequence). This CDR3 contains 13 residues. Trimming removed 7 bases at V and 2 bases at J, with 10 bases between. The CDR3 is CASNRGTTDTQYF. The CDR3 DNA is TGTGCCAGTAATCGGGGGACCACAGATACGCAGTATTTT.

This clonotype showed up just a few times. The CDR3 is CASSQEYGTQYF. The CDR3, as DNA: TGCGCCAGCAGCCAAGAGTACGGGACCCAGTACTTC. The rearrangement uses TRBV4-1 and TRBJ2-5; D unresolved. Trimming removed 0 bases from V and 7 bases from J, with 6 bases in between. CDR1 is MGHRA, CDR2 YSYEKL, per germline. The CDR3 contains 12 residues.

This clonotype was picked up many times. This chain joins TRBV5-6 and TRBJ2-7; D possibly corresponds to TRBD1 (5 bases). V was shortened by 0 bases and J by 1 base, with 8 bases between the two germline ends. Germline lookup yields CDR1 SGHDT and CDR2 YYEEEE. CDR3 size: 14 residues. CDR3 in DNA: TGTGCCAGCAGCTTGGGACAGCTGTCCTACGAGCAGTACTTC. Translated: CASSLGQLSYEQYF. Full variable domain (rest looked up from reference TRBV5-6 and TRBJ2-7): DAGVTQSPTHLIKTRGQQVTLRCSPKSGHDTVSWYQQALGQGPQFIFQYYEEEERQRGNFPDRFSGHQFPNYSSELNVNALLLGDSALYLCASSLGQLSYEQYFGPGTRLTVT.

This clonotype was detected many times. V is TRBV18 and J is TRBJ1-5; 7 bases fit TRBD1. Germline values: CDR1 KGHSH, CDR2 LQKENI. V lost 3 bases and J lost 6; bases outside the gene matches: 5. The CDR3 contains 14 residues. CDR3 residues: CASSPGQPSQPQHF. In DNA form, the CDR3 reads TGTGCCAGCTCACCGGGACAGCCAAGTCAGCCCCAGCATTTT.

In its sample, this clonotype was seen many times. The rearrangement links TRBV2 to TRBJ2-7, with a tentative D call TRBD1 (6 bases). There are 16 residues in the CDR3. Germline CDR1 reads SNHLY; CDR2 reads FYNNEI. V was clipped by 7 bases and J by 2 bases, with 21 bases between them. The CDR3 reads CASNRGGQNNPYEQYF. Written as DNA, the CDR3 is TGTGCCAGCAACCGAGGGGGACAAAACAATCCCTACGAGCAGTACTTC.

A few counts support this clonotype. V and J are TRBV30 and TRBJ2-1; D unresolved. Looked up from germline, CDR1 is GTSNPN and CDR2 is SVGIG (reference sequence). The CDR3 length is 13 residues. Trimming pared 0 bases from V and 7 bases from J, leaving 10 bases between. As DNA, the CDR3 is TGTGCCTGGAGTGTACTCTTTGGTAATGAGCAGTTCTTC. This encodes CAWSVLFGNEQFF.